A single sample is the source of the 4 T cell receptor beta chains below, sequenced in a study of T cell clonotyping in hematopoietic cell transplantation. Using immunoSEQ multiplex PCR, the repertoire was profiled, and TCRdb retains in-frame clones only, with some absent. This table holds around 5,000 clones, 66% found once. The sequences come from PBMCs, collected 180 days after allogeneic stem cell transplant. Source of these receptors: a male patient in his fifties who had an allogeneic stem cell transplant from an unrelated donor, so the T cells may come from the graft donor. Some clones in this sample may be carry-over from other donors' samples.

The chain recombines TRBV7-2 with TRBJ2-3; D may be TRBD1 (6 bases). Trimming cost V 3 bases and J 2 bases, with 12 bases left between them. Germline CDR1 SGHTA, CDR2 FQGNSA. CDR3 size: 15 residues. The CDR3 loop is CASSLDRQTTDTQYF. Here the CDR3 DNA reads TGTGCCAGCAGCTTGGACAGACAGACCACAGATACGCAGTATTTT.

The gene calls are TRBV27 and TRBJ2-1; D gene uncertain. The V end was cut by 2 bases, the J end by 4 bases, with 9 bases between. This CDR3 region has 14 residues. Germline V gene sequence: CDR1 MNHEY, CDR2 SMNVEV (reference sequence). CDR3: CASSLGYPYNEQFF. The CDR3, as DNA: TGTGCCAGCAGTTTAGGATACCCGTACAATGAGCAGTTCTTC.

This clone has more than one count but fewer than ten. This chain connects TRBV6-1 to TRBJ1-1; the D gene is possibly TRBD1 (6 bases). The germline V gene has CDR1 MNHNS and CDR2 SASEGT. This CDR3 spans 16 amino acids. The ends were cut back, 4 bases at V and 2 bases at J, with 17 bases in the middle. CDR3 amino acids: CASSGGGTLLNTEAFF. DNA of the CDR3: TGTGCCAGCAGTGGAGGGGGGACACTACTTAACACTGAAGCTTTCTTT.

The J gene is TRBJ2-1, the V gene TRBV15, with D unresolved. This CDR3 is 13 amino acids long. Trimming cost V 3 bases and J 4 bases, with 7 bases left between them. From germline, CDR1 is LNHNV and CDR2 YYDKDF (reference sequence). CDR3 sequence reads: CATSSQVYNEQFF. For the CDR3, the DNA is TGTGCCACCAGCAGCCAGGTATACAATGAGCAGTTCTTC.